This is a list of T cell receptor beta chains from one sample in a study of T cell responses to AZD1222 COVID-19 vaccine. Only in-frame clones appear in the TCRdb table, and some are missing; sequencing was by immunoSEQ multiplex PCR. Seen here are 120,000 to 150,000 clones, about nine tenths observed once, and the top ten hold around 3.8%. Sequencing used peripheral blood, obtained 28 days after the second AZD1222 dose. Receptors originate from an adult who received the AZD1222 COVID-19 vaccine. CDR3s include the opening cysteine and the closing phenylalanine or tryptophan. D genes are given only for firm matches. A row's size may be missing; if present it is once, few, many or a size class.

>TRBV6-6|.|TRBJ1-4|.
CASSAPGRATNEKLFF
TGTGCCAGCAGTGCCCCCGGGAGAGCAACTAATGAAAAACTGTTTTTT
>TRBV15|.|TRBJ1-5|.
CATSRDRVGRGNQPQHF
TGTGCCACCAGCAGAGATCGAGTCGGGCGTGGCAATCAGCCCCAGCATTTT
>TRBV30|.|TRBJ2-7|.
CARRTSYEQYF
TGTGCCAGGCGCACCTCCTACGAGCAGTACTTC
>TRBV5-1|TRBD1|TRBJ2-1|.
CASSLGQGIVDEQFF
TGCGCCAGCAGCCTGGGACAGGGAATAGTCGATGAGCAGTTCTTC
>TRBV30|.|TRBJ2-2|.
CAWSVLLSPSGHPNTGELFF
TGTGCCTGGAGTGTACTTTTGTCACCATCAGGACACCCGAACACCGGGGAGCTGTTTTTT
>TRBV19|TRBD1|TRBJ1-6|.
CASSPRQGVVSSPLHF
TGTGCCAGTAGCCCAAGACAGGGAGTCGTCTCCTCACCCCTCCACTTT
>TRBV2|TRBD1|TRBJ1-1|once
CASRGQGDTEAFF
TGTGCCAGCAGGGGACAGGGAGACACTGAAGCTTTCTTT
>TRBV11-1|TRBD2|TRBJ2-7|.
CASTLSGRSPYEQYF
TGTGCCAGCACTTTGAGCGGGAGGTCGCCCTACGAGCAGTACTTC
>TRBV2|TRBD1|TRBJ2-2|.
CASSEQGADTGELFF
TGTGCCAGCAGTGAACAGGGGGCCGACACCGGGGAGCTGTTTTTT
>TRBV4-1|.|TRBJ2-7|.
CASSHPVAASSYEQYF
TGCGCCAGCAGCCATCCTGTAGCGGCATCCTCCTACGAGCAGTACTTC
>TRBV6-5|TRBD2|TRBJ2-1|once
CASSYSRAGENNEQFF
TGTGCCAGCAGTTACTCTCGAGCGGGGGAAAACAATGAGCAGTTCTTC
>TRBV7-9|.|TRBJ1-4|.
CASSLLRNRNEKLFF
TGTGCCAGCAGCTTACTAAGGAACAGGAATGAAAAACTGTTTTTT
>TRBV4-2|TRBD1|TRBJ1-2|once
CASSHGTDYGYTF
TGTGCCAGCAGCCACGGGACAGACTATGGCTACACCTTC
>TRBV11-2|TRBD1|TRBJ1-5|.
CASSLDRGGQPQHF
TGTGCCAGCAGCTTAGACAGGGGGGGTCAGCCCCAGCATTTT
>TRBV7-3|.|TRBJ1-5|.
CASSLISNQPQHF
TGTGCCAGCAGCTTAATCAGCAATCAGCCCCAGCATTTT
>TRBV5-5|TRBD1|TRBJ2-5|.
CASSRDRGSLQETQYF
TGTGCCAGCAGCCGGGACAGGGGGTCCCTCCAAGAGACCCAGTACTTC
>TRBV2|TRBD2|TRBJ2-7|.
CASSVNAGGPHEQYF
TGTGCCAGCAGTGTAAACGCGGGGGGGCCCCACGAGCAGTACTTC
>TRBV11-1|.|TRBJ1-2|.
CASSLEGYGYTF
TGTGCCAGCAGCTTAGAAGGGTATGGCTACACCTTC
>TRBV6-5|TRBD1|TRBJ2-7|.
CASSPRQGVHEQYF
TGTGCCAGCAGTCCCCGACAGGGGGTCCACGAGCAGTACTTC
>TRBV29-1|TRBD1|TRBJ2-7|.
CSVKRGPHEQYF
TGCAGCGTCAAAAGGGGGCCCCACGAGCAGTACTTC
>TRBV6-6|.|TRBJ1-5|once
CASSAHTGPGSTQHF
TGTGCCAGCAGTGCTCATACTGGCCCCGGATCAACCCAGCATTTT
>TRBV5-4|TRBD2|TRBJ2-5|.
CASSSSGRAAETQYF
TGTGCCAGCAGTTCCAGCGGGAGGGCCGCGGAGACCCAGTACTTC
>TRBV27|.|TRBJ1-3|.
CASSWGLGDTIYF
TGTGCCAGCAGTTGGGGGTTAGGAGACACCATATATTTT
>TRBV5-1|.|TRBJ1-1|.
CASSFEANTEAFF
TGCGCCAGCAGCTTTGAGGCGAACACTGAAGCTTTCTTT
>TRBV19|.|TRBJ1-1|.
CASSIVGAGTSNTEAFF
TGTGCCAGTAGTATAGTGGGGGCAGGGACTTCGAACACTGAAGCTTTCTTT
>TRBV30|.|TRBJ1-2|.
CAWSGVGGYTF
TGTGCCTGGAGTGGGGTGGGTGGCTACACCTTC
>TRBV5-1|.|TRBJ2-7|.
CASSSTEQNGNDEQYF
TGCGCCAGCAGCTCGACAGAACAGAACGGGAACGACGAGCAGTACTTC
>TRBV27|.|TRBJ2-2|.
CASSQNTGELFF
TGTGCCAGCAGCCAGAACACCGGGGAGCTGTTTTTT
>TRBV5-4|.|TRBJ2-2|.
CASSLGPSKGGKVGELFF
TGTGCCAGCAGCTTGGGCCCTTCAAAGGGGGGGAAAGTCGGGGAGCTGTTTTTT
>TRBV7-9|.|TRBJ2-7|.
CASSSGGERYEQYF
TGTGCCAGCAGCTCAGGGGGGGAGAGGTACGAGCAGTACTTC
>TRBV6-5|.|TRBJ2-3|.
CASKGRFTDTQYF
TGTGCCAGCAAGGGTCGGTTCACAGATACGCAGTATTTT
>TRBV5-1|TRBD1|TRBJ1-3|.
CASSPQTGAGNTIYF
TGCGCCAGCAGCCCCCAGACAGGGGCTGGAAACACCATATATTTT
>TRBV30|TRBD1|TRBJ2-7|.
CAWSPGQGREQYF
TGTGCCTGGAGTCCGGGACAGGGGCGCGAGCAGTACTTC
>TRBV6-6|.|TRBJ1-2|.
CASSYRHQNYGYTF
TGTGCCAGCAGCTATCGACACCAGAACTATGGCTACACCTTC
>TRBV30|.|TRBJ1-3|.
CAWVRGNTIYF
TGTGCCTGGGTCAGGGGAAACACCATATATTTT
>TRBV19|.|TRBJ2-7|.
CASRKGGEQYF
TGTGCCAGTAGGAAAGGCGGCGAGCAGTACTTC
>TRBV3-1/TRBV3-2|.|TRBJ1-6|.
CASSQDKEGYNSPLHF
TGTGCCAGCAGCCAAGATAAAGAGGGGTATAATTCACCCCTCCACTTT
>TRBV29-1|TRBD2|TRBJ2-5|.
CSVDQGGFANF
TGCAGCGTTGATCAGGGAGGGTTCGCGAACTTC
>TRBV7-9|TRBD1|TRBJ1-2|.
CASSQAGGVGYGYTF
TGTGCCAGCAGCCAAGCAGGGGGAGTGGGCTATGGCTACACCTTC
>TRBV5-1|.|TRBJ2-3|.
CASSSGTQTFTDTQYF
TGCGCCAGCAGCTCCGGAACGCAGACCTTCACAGATACGCAGTATTTT
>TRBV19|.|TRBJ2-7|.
CASTVGRGWGEQYF
TGTGCCAGCACTGTGGGGCGAGGGTGGGGGGAGCAGTACTTC
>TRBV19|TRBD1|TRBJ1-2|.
CATLLRDRGNRGYTF
TGTGCCACCCTTTTGCGGGACAGGGGCAACAGGGGCTACACCTTC
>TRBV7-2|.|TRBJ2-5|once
CASSLESGTRETQYF
TGTGCCAGCAGCTTAGAATCGGGGACCAGGGAGACCCAGTACTTC
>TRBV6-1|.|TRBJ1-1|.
CASSEDYGGTEAFF
TGTGCCAGCAGTGAAGATTACGGGGGCACTGAAGCTTTCTTT
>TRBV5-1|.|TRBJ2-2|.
CASSRLLDGAGELFF
TGCGCCAGCAGCCGCCTTTTGGACGGGGCCGGGGAGCTGTTTTTT
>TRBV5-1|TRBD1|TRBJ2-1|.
CASSLTTGQGAYEQFF
TGCGCCAGCAGCTTAACGACGGGACAGGGGGCCTATGAGCAGTTCTTC
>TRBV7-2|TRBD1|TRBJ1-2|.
CASSLGASGTGAYGYTF
TGTGCCAGCAGCTTGGGAGCCTCCGGGACAGGAGCCTATGGCTACACCTTC
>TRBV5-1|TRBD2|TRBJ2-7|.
CASSPRLASEQYF
TGCGCCAGCAGCCCGCGACTAGCTTCCGAGCAGTACTTC
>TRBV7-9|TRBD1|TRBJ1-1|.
CASRSDRVNTEAFF
TGTGCCAGCAGATCTGACAGGGTGAACACTGAAGCTTTCTTT
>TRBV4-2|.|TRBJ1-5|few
CASSQGNRVSNQPQHF
TGTGCCAGCAGCCAAGGGAACAGGGTTAGCAATCAGCCCCAGCATTTT
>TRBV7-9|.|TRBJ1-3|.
CASSPPGLSGNTIYF
TGTGCCAGCAGCCCGCCAGGTCTCTCTGGAAACACCATATATTTT
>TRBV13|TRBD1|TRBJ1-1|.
CASSTRTGHRTEAFF
TGTGCCAGCAGCACCCGGACAGGGCATCGCACTGAAGCTTTCTTT
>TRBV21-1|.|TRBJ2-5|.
CASSKAAGETQYF
TGTGCCAGCAGCAAGGCAGCAGGGGAGACCCAGTACTTC
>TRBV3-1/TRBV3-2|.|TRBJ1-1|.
CASSQERNKHTEAFF
TGTGCCAGCAGCCAAGAAAGGAACAAACACACTGAAGCTTTCTTT
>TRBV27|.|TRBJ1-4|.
CASSLFGTTEKLFF
TGTGCCAGCAGTTTATTCGGGACAACCGAAAAACTGTTTTTT
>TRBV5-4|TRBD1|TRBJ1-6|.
CASSQRKQGAYSPLHF
TGTGCCAGCAGCCAAAGAAAACAGGGGGCTTATTCACCCCTCCACTTT
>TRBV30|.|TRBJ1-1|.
CAWRKGSNTEAFF
TGTGCCTGGAGGAAGGGGTCGAACACTGAAGCTTTCTTT
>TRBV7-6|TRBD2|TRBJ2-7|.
CASSLKAGGPREQYF
TGTGCCAGCAGCTTAAAAGCGGGGGGGCCTCGCGAGCAGTACTTC
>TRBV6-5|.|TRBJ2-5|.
CASSYLVSAETQYF
TGTGCCAGCAGTTACCTTGTCTCGGCAGAGACCCAGTACTTC